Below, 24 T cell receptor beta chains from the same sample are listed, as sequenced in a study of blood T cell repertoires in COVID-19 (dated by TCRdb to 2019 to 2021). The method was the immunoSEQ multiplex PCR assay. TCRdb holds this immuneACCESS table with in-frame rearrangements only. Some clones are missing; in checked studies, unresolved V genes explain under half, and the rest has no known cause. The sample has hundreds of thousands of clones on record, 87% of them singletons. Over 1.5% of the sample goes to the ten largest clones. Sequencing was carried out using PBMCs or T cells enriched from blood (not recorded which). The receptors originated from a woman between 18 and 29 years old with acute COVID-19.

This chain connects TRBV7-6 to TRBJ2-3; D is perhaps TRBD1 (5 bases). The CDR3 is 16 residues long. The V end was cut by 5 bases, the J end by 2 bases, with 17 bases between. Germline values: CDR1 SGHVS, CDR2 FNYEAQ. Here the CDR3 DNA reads TGTGCCAGCAGCCAGGGCCTTCTGGGTGTCACAGATACGCAGTATTTT. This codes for CASSQGLLGVTDTQYF.

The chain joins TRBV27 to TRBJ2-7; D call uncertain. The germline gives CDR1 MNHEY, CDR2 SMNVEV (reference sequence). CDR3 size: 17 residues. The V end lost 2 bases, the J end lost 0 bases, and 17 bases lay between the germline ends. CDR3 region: CASSLRDSADYSYEQYF. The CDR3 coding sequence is TGTGCCAGCAGTTTAAGAGACTCGGCCGATTACTCCTACGAGCAGTACTTC.

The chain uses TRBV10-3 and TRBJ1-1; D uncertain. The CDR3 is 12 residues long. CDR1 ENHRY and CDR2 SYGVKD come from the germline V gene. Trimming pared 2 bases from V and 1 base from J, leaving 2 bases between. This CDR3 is CAISERNTEAFF. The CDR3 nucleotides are TGTGCCATCAGTGAGCGGAACACTGAAGCTTTCTTT.

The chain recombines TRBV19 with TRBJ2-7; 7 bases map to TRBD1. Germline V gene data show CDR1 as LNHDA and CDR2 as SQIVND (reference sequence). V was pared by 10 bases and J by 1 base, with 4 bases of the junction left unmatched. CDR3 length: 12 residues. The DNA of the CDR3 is TGTGCCACCTCGGGACAGTCCTACGAGCAGTACTTC. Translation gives CATSGQSYEQYF.

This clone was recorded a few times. This chain's CDR3 is CASSGDSNSPLHF. DNA of the CDR3: TGTGCCAGCAGTGGGGACAGTAATTCACCCCTCCACTTT. The rearrangement uses TRBV2 and TRBJ1-6; 7 nucleotides line up with TRBD1. J lost 6 bases, V lost 4 bases, and 0 bases had no gene match. The germline gives CDR1 SNHLY, CDR2 FYNNEI. The CDR3 loop spans 13 amino acids.

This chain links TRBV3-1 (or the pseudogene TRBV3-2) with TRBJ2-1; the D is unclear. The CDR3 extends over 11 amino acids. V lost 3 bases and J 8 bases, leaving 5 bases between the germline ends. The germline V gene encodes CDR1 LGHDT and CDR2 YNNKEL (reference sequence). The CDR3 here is CASSQLYEQFF. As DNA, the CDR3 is TGTGCCAGCAGCCAGCTATATGAGCAGTTCTTC.

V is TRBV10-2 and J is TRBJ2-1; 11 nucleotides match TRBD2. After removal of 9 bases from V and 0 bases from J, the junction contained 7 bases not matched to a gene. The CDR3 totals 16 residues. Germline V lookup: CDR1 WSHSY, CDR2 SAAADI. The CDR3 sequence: CASSGGVPSSYNEQFF. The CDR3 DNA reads TGCGCCAGTAGCGGGGGGGTCCCGAGCTCCTACAATGAGCAGTTCTTC.

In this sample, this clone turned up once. This chain's CDR3 is CASNQFGSGNTIYF. The CDR3 DNA follows: TGTGCCAGCAACCAGTTTGGCTCTGGAAACACCATATATTTT. J is TRBJ1-3 and V is TRBV13; D is ambiguous. CDR3 length equals 14 residues. V was shortened by 7 bases and J by 0 bases, with 10 bases between the two germline ends. Germline CDR1 is PRHDT and CDR2 is FYEKMQ (reference sequence).

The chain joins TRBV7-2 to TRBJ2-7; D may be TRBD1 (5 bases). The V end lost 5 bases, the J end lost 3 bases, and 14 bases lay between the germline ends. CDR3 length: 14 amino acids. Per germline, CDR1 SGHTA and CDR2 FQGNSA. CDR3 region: CASSGKNRFYEQYF. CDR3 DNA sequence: TGTGCCAGCAGCGGAAAAAACAGGTTCTACGAGCAGTACTTC.

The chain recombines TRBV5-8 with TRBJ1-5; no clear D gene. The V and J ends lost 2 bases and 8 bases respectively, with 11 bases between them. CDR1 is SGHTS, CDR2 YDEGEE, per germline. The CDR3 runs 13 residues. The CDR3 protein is CASSFSGHKPQHF. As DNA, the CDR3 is TGTGCCAGCAGCTTTTCAGGTCATAAGCCCCAGCATTTT.

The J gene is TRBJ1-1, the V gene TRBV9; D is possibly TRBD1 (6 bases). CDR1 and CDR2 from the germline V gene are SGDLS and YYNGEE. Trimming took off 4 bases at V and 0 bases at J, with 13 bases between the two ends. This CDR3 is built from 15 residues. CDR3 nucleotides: TGTGCCAGCAGCCCGCGGGGGGCGATGAACACTGAAGCTTTCTTT. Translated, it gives CASSPRGAMNTEAFF.

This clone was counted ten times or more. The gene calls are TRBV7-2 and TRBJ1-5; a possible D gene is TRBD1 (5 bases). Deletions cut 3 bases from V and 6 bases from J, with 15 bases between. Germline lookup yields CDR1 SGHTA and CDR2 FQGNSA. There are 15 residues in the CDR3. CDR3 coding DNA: TGTGCCAGCAGCTTCCTAGGCCAGGGCCCTCAGCCCCAGCATTTT. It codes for CASSFLGQGPQPQHF.

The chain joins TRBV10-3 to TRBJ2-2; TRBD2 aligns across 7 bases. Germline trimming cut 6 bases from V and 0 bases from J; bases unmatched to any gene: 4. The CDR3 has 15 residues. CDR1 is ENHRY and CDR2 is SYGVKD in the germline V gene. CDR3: CAIREAGPNTGELFF. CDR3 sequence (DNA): TGTGCCATCAGAGAAGCGGGGCCGAACACCGGGGAGCTGTTTTTT.

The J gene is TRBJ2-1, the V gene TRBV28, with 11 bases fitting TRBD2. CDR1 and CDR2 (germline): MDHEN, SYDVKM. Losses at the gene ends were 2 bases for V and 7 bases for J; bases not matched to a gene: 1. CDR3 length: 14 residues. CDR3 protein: CASSLASGRNEQFF. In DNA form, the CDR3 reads TGTGCCAGCAGTTTAGCTAGCGGGAGGAATGAGCAGTTCTTC.

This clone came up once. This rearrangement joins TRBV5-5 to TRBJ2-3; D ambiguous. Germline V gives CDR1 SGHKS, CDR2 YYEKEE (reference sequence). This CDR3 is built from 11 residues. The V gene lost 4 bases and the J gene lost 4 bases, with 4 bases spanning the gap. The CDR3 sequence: CASSLSDTQYF. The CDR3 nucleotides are TGTGCCAGCAGCCTTTCAGATACGCAGTATTTT.

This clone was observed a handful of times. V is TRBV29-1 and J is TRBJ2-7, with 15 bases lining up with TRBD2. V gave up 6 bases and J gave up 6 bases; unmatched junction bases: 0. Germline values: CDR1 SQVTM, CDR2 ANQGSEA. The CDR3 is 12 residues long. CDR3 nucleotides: TGCAGCGTGGGACTAGCGGGAGGCGAGCAGTACTTC. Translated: CSVGLAGGEQYF.

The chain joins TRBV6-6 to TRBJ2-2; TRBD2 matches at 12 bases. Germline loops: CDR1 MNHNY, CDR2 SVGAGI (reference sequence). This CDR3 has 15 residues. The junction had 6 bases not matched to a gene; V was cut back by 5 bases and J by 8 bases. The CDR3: CASSTGLAGTGELFF. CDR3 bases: TGTGCCAGCAGTACCGGACTAGCGGGAACAGGGGAGCTGTTTTTT.

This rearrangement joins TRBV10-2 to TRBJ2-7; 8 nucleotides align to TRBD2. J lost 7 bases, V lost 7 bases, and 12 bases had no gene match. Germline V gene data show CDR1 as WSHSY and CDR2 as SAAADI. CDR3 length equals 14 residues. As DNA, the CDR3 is TGCGCCAGCACTCTCGGGGGGGCGGCCGGGGAGCAGTACTTC. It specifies CASTLGGAAGEQYF.

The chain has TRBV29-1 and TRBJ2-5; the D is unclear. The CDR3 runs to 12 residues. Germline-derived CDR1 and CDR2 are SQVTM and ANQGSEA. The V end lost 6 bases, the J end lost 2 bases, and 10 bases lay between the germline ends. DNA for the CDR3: TGCAGCGTGAGGCGGCGGCAAGAGACCCAGTACTTC. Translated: CSVRRRQETQYF.

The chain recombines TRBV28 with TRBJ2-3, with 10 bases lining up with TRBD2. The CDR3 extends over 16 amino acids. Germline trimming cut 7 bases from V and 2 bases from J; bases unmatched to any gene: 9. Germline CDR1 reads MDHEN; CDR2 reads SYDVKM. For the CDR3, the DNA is TGTGCCAGCAACTTAAGCGGGGGGGCTTTCACAGATACGCAGTATTTT. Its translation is CASNLSGGAFTDTQYF.

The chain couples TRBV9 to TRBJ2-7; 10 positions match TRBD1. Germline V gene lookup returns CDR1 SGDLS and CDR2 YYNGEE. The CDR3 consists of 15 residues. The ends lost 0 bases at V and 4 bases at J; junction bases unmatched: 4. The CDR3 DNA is TGTGCCAGCAGCGTAGAGGGACAGGGGACGTACGAGCAGTACTTC. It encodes CASSVEGQGTYEQYF. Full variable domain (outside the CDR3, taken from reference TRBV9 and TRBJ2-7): DSGVTQTPKHLITATGQRVTLRCSPRSGDLSVYWYQQSLDQGLQFLIQYYNGEERAKGNILERFSAQQFPDLHSELNLSSLELGDSALYFCASSVEGQGTYEQYFGPGTRLTVT.

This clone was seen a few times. The CDR3 coding sequence is TGTGCCAGCTCGTTACAGGGGGCCGGCGCTCAGCCCCAGCATTTT. Its translation is CASSLQGAGAQPQHF. V is TRBV18 and J is TRBJ1-5; the match to TRBD1 covers 9 bases. V lost 6 bases, J lost 6 bases, and 9 bases stayed unmatched. Germline loops: CDR1 KGHSH, CDR2 LQKENI. There are 15 residues in the CDR3.

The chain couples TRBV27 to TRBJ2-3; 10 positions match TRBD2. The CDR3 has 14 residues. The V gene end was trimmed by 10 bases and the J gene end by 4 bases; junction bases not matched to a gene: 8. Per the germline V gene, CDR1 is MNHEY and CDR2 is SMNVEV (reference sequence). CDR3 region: CATSWTSGADTQYF. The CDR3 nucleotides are TGTGCCACTTCCTGGACTAGCGGCGCAGATACGCAGTATTTT.

The CDR3 bases are TGTGCCACCAGTGCCCGGACTACAGATACGCAGTATTTT. Protein: CATSARTTDTQYF. The chain carries TRBV24-1 and TRBJ2-3; D is perhaps TRBD2 (5 bases). This CDR3 region has 13 residues. Germline values: CDR1 KGHDR, CDR2 SFDVKD. Deletions cut 5 bases from V and 3 bases from J, with 8 bases between.